This TCR beta chain comes out of a study of regulatory T cells in long-lasting Graves disease. Construction of the TCR beta libraries employed iRepertoire HTBI primers in conjunction with Arm-PCR of CDR3 regions. From the multiplex PCR reads, TCRdb called clonotypes with MiXCR, one entry per CDR3 protein. The sample lists about 540,000 distinct CDR3 sequences, roughly 13% occurring once. Time point noted: newly diagnosed GD, antithyroid drugs for less than 3 months. From PBMCs, RNA was extracted and then used to make the TCR library. This same sample was also taken into another study, of T cells in Graves' hyperthyroidism and ophthalmopathy.

The sequence came from a young man with Graves disease. Sequenced here: peripheral blood mononuclear cells (PBMCs), sampled at new diagnosis, from a patient treated with antithyroid drugs.

As DNA, the CDR3 is TGCGCCAGCAGCTTGTCAAACGGATATAATTCACCCCTCCACTTT. Its protein is CASSLSNGYNSPLHF. The chain carries TRBV5-1 and TRBJ1-6; no clear D. Per germline, CDR1 SGHRS and CDR2 YFSETQ. With 1 base removed from V and 4 bases from J, the gap between germline ends came to 9 bases. This CDR3 spans 15 amino acids.